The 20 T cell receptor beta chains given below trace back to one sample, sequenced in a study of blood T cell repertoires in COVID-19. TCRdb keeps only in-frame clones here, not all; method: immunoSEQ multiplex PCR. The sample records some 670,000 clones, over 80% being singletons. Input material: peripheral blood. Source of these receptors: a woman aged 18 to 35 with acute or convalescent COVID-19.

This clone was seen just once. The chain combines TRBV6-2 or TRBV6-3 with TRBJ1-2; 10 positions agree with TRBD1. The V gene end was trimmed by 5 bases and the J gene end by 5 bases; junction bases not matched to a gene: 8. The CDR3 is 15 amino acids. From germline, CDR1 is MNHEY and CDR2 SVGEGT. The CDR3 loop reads CASSPDRGRGYGYTF. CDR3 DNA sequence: TGTGCCAGCAGTCCCGACAGGGGGCGCGGTTATGGCTACACCTTC.

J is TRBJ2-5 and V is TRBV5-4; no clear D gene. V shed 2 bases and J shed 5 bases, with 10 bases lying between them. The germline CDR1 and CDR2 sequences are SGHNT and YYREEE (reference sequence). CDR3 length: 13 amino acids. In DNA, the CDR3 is TGTGCCAGCAGCTTCGCCTCCGGGGAGACCCAGTACTTC. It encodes CASSFASGETQYF.

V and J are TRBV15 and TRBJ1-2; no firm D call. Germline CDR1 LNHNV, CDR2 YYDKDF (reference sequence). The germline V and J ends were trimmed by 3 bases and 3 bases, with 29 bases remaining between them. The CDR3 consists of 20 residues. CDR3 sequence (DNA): TGTGCCACCAGCAGCGCCTTAGGGCGGGGTAACCCTCAAGGCTACTATGGCTACACCTTC. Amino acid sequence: CATSSALGRGNPQGYYGYTF. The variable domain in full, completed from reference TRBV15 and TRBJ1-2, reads DAMVIQNPRYQVTQFGKPVTLSCSQTLNHNVMYWYQQKSSQAPKLLFHYYDKDFNNEADTPDNFQSRRPNTSFCFLDIRSPGLGDTAMYLCATSSALGRGNPQGYYGYTFGSGTRLTVV.

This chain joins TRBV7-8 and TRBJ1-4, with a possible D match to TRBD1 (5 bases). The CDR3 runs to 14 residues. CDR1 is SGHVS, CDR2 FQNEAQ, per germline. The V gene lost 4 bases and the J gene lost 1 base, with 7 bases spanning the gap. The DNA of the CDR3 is TGTGCCAGCAGCTCCAGGGAAACTAATGAAAAACTGTTTTTT. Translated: CASSSRETNEKLFF.

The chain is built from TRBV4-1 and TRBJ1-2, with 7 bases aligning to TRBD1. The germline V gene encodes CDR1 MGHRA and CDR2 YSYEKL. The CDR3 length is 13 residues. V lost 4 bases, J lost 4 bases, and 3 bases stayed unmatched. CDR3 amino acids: CASSPDRTYGYTF. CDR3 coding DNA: TGCGCCAGCAGCCCGGACAGGACCTATGGCTACACCTTC.

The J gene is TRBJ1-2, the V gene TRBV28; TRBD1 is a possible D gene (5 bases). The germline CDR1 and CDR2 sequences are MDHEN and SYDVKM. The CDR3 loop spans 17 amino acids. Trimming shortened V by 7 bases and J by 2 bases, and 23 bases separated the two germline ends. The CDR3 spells CASTPGGVIRENYGYTF. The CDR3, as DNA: TGTGCCAGCACCCCGGGGGGGGTAATCCGAGAAAACTATGGCTACACCTTC.

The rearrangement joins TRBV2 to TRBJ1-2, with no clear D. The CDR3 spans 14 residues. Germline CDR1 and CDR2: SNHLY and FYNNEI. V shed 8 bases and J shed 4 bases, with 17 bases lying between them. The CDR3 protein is CASAEREEGYGYTF. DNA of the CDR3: TGTGCCAGCGCCGAGAGGGAAGAGGGCTATGGCTACACCTTC.

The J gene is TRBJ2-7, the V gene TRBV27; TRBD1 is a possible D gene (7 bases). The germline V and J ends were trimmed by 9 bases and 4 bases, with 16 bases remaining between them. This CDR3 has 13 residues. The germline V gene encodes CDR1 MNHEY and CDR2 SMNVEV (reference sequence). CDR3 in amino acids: CASRQGGGYEQYF. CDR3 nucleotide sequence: TGTGCCAGTCGACAGGGTGGAGGGTACGAGCAGTACTTC.

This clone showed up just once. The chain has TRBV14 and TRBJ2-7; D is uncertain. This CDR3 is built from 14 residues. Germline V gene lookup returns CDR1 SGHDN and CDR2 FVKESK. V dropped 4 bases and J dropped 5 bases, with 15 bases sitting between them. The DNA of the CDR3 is TGTGCCAGCAGCCGACAAGAACAGCTGGACGAGCAGTACTTC. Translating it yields CASSRQEQLDEQYF.

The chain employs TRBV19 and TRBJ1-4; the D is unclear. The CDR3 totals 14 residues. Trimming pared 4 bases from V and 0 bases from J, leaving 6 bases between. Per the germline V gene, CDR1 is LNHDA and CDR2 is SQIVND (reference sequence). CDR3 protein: CASSNPATNEKLFF. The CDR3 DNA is TGTGCCAGTAGTAATCCAGCAACTAATGAAAAACTGTTTTTT.

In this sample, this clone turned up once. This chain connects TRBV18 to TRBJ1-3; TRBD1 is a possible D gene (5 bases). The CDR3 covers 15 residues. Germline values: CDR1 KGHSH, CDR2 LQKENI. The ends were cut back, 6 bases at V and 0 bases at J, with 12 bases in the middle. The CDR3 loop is CASSGGSYSGNTIYF. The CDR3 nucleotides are TGTGCCAGCTCCGGGGGAAGTTACTCTGGAAACACCATATATTTT.

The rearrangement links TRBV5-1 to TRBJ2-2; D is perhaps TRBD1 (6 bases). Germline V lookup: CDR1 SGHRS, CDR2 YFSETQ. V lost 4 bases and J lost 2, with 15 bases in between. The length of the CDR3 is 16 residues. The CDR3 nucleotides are TGCGCCAGCAGCCCGGCCGTACAGGGTAACACCGGGGAGCTGTTTTTT. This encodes CASSPAVQGNTGELFF.

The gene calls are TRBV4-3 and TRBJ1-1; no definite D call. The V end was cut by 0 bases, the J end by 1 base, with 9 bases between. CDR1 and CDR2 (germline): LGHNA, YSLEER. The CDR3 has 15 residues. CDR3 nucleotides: TGCGCCAGCAGCCAAGATCTTGTTTCGAACACTGAAGCTTTCTTT. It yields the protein CASSQDLVSNTEAFF.

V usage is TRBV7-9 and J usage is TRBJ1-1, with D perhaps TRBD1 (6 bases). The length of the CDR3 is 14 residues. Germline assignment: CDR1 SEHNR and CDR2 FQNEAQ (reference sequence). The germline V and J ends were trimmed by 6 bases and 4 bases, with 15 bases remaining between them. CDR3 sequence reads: CASSLGGSSTEAFF. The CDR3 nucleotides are TGTGCCAGCAGTCTTGGGGGCTCTAGCACTGAAGCTTTCTTT.

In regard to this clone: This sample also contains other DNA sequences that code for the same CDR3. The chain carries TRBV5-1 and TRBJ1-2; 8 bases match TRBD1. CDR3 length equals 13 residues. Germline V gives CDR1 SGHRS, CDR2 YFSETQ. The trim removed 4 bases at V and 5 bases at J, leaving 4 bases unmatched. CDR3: CASSPWTGYGYTF. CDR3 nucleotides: TGCGCCAGCAGCCCCTGGACAGGGTATGGCTACACCTTC.

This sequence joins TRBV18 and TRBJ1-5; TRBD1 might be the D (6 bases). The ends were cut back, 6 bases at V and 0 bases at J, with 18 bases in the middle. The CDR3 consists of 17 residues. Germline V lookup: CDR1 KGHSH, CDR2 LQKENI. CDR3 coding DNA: TGTGCCAGCTCTAAAAACGAAGGACAGCCTAGCAATCAGCCCCAGCATTTT. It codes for CASSKNEGQPSNQPQHF.

The CDR3 DNA follows: TGCGCCAGCAGCTTGGGACAGACGGACTATGGCTACACCTTC. Its translation is CASSLGQTDYGYTF. This chain links TRBV5-1 with TRBJ1-2, with a tentative D call TRBD1 (5 bases). The V end lost 0 bases, the J end lost 3 bases, and 9 bases lay between the germline ends. Germline V gene sequence: CDR1 SGHRS, CDR2 YFSETQ. This CDR3 has 14 residues.

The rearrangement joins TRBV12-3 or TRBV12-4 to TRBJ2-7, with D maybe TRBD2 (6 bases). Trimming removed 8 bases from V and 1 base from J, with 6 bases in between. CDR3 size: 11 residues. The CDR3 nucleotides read TGTGCCAGCGGAGGGTCCTACGAGCAGTACTTC. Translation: CASGGSYEQYF.

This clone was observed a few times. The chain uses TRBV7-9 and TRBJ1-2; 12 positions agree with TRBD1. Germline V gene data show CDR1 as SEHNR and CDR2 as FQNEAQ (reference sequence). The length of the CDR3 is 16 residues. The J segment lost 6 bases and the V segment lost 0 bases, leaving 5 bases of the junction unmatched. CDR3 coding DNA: TGTGCCAGCAGCTTAGCGGGGGGACAGGGGGCCGATGGCTACACCTTC. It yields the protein CASSLAGGQGADGYTF.

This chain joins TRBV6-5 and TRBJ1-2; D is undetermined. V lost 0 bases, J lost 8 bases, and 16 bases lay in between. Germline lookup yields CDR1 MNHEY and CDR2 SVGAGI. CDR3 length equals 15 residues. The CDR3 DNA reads TGTGCCAGCAGTTACTCGAGGGAGGGTGGCGACGGCTACACCTTC. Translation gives CASSYSREGGDGYTF.